The 6 T cell receptor beta chains below all came from one sample that was sequenced in a study of OX40 agonist ivuxolimab in advanced cancers. Assay: immunoSEQ multiplex PCR; the TCRdb copy retains only in-frame clones and omits some. The table shows tens of thousands of clones, with about 92% occurring only once. The material sequenced was CD4+ or CD8+ T cells sorted from blood, taken in a trial of the OX40 agonist ivuxolimab. These receptors were obtained from an adult with an advanced solid tumor such as melanoma, head and neck, liver or kidney cancer.

The J gene is TRBJ2-1, the V gene TRBV7-9; TRBD2 might be the D (6 bases). CDR1 is SEHNR, CDR2 FQNEAQ, per germline (reference sequence). V gave up 2 bases and J gave up 7 bases, with 12 bases separating them. The CDR3 sequence is 14 residues long. Written as DNA, the CDR3 is TGTGCCAGCAGCTTACCGGGGGATCGTAATGAGCAGTTCTTC. Translation gives CASSLPGDRNEQFF.

This clone was counted between two and nine times. The chain links TRBV19 to TRBJ1-5; D not resolved. The CDR3 consists of 15 residues. Trimming removed 4 bases from V and 4 bases from J, with 14 bases in between. CDR1 and CDR2 from the germline V gene are LNHDA and SQIVND (reference sequence). CDR3 nucleotides: TGTGCCAGTAGTACCCCAGGAGTGGGAAATCAGCCCCAGCATTTT. Translation gives CASSTPGVGNQPQHF.

The chain combines TRBV5-1 with TRBJ2-7; D not resolved. V was pared by 5 bases and J by 2 bases, with 11 bases between. Germline CDR1 reads SGHRS; CDR2 reads YFSETQ. The CDR3 loop spans 13 amino acids. The CDR3 DNA sequence: TGCGCCAGCAGTCCCCCAAGCCCCTACGAGCAGTACTTC. As protein: CASSPPSPYEQYF.

The V call is TRBV7-2, the J call TRBJ2-7; 7 bases align to TRBD2. The CDR3 length is 17 residues. Germline V gene lookup returns CDR1 SGHTA and CDR2 FQGNSA. Trimming at V came to 2 bases and at J to 7 bases, leaving 17 bases not matched to a gene. The CDR3 sequence is CASSLSGPSGPLMEQYF. For the CDR3, the DNA is TGTGCCAGCAGCTTAAGTGGGCCTAGCGGCCCTCTAATGGAGCAGTACTTC.

This chain connects TRBV7-2 to TRBJ2-2; 11 bases map to TRBD2. Germline V gene sequence: CDR1 SGHTA, CDR2 FQGNSA. Trimming cost V 1 base and J 7 bases; bases outside gene matches: 5. This CDR3 comprises 16 residues. The CDR3 DNA reads TGTGCCAGCAGCTTAGGTACTAGCGGGAGTAACGGGGAGCTGTTTTTT. Translating gives CASSLGTSGSNGELFF.

This clone was recorded once. The chain joins TRBV19 to TRBJ2-7; 11 nucleotides agree with TRBD1. Germline V lookup: CDR1 LNHDA, CDR2 SQIVND (reference sequence). Germline trimming cut 2 bases from V and 5 bases from J; bases unmatched to any gene: 8. There are 16 residues in the CDR3. The CDR3 coding sequence is TGTGCCAGTAGTATAACCGCCGGGACAGGGGGGGACGAGCAGTACTTC. Translating it yields CASSITAGTGGDEQYF.